The rows below give T cell receptor beta chains drawn from one sample of a study of shared clonotypes between healthy human individuals. Assay used: immunoSEQ multiplex PCR; TCRdb lists only in-frame clones, some missing. Among roughly 2,000,000 clones, approximately 94% were seen once, and the ten largest hold roughly 1%. The source material was naive CD8+ T cells sorted from blood. These receptors all come from a man younger than 35 in good health. The CDR3 runs from the conserved cysteine through the conserved F or W.

cdr3_aa	v_call	j_call
CASTQAGAGHEQYF	TRBV28	TRBJ2-7
CASSAIRDRDGYTF	TRBV27	TRBJ1-2
CASSESPGPARVGELFF	TRBV6-1	TRBJ2-2
CASSPHQAAGNTEAFF	TRBV9	TRBJ1-1
CASSQSTGGFYEQYF	TRBV4-1	TRBJ2-7
CASSPGSGGYEQYF	TRBV27	TRBJ2-7
CASWNLTGELFF	TRBV5-4	TRBJ2-2
CASSIAPVNTGELFF	TRBV19	TRBJ2-2
CASSFKGSEQFF	TRBV7-9	TRBJ2-1
CASSSHLGTASGNTIYF	TRBV27	TRBJ1-3
CASNYRGGQPQHF	TRBV28	TRBJ1-5
CASSEVGSQETQYF	TRBV2	TRBJ2-5
CASSLNPGGEQYF	TRBV27	TRBJ2-7
CASSYSDLSYEQYF	TRBV6-5	TRBJ2-7
CASSLWTLANYGYTF	TRBV5-5	TRBJ1-2
CASSPPTGDNGYTF	TRBV5-5	TRBJ1-2
CASTGPQTDTQYF	TRBV5-1	TRBJ2-3
CASSPGLAGVTDTQYF	TRBV2	TRBJ2-3
CSVSSGGFMFF	TRBV29-1	TRBJ2-2